These 23 T cell receptor beta chains were sequenced from one sample in a study of T cell clonotyping in hematopoietic cell transplantation. Some clones are missing from TCRdb's copy, which holds only in-frame ones; the method was immunoSEQ multiplex PCR. The sample holds about 1,600 clones, nearly 80% seen once. The sample consisted of PBMCs, taken 30 days after allogeneic stem cell transplant. All receptors come from a male patient aged 60 to 75 who had an allogeneic stem cell transplant, so the T cells may come from the graft donor. Some clones in this sample may be carry-over from other donors' samples.

V and J are TRBV9 and TRBJ2-1, with D possibly TRBD1 on 6 matching bases. Germline values: CDR1 SGDLS, CDR2 YYNGEE. The V end lost 0 bases, the J end lost 8 bases, and 21 bases lay between the germline ends. CDR3 length: 17 amino acids. CDR3 amino acids: CASSVGGTPFRLYEQFF. The CDR3 DNA reads as TGTGCCAGCAGCGTAGGGGGGACACCTTTTAGGCTGTATGAGCAGTTCTTC.

The rearrangement links TRBV4-1 to TRBJ1-4, with unresolved D. This CDR3 has 15 amino acids. The germline V gene has CDR1 MGHRA and CDR2 YSYEKL. Trimming took off 4 bases at V and 3 bases at J, with 12 bases between the two ends. The CDR3 is CASSPLLGPNEKLFF. CDR3 DNA: TGCGCCAGCAGCCCCCTTTTGGGTCCTAATGAAAAACTGTTTTTT.

As regards this clone: The junction and the germline gene differ at one end; a read error may be behind it. The chain employs TRBV9 and TRBJ2-3; 10 bases are a match to TRBD2. CDR3 length: 17 amino acids. From germline, CDR1 is SGDLS and CDR2 YYNGEE. The CDR3 coding sequence is TGTGCCAGCAGCGTACAGCCGGGACTAGCGTCCTTAGATGCGCAGTATTTT. This sequence encodes CASSVQPGLASLDAQYF.

V is TRBV9 and J is TRBJ2-3, with TRBD2 matching over 9 bases. Trimming removed 3 bases from V and 5 bases from J; junction bases left unmatched: 7. Germline values: CDR1 SGDLS, CDR2 YYNGEE. The CDR3 loop spans 15 amino acids. CDR3 sequence: CASSAGTSLGDTQYF. DNA of the CDR3: TGTGCCAGCAGCGCCGGGACTAGCCTCGGAGATACGCAGTATTTT.

This clone was counted a single time. The rearrangement joins TRBV7-9 to TRBJ1-2; the D gene is possibly TRBD1 (6 bases). Trimming cost V 4 bases and J 4 bases, with 19 bases left between them. CDR1 is SEHNR, CDR2 FQNEAQ, per germline (reference sequence). CDR3 length equals 16 residues. Here the CDR3 reads CASSYNDRYRPYGYTF. CDR3 in DNA: TGTGCCAGCAGCTATAACGACAGGTACCGGCCCTATGGCTACACCTTC. Full variable domain (remainder filled in from reference TRBV7-9 and TRBJ1-2): DTGVSQNPRHKITKRGQNVTFRCDPISEHNRLYWYRQTLGQGPEFLTYFQNEAQLEKSRLLSDRFSAERPKGSFSTLEIQRTEQGDSAMYLCASSYNDRYRPYGYTFGSGTRLTVV.

This sequence joins TRBV11-3 and TRBJ2-2, with 8 bases that match TRBD2. Germline V gene sequence: CDR1 SGHNT, CDR2 YENEEA. This CDR3 contains 16 residues. Trimming took 4 bases from V and 7 from J; bases not matched to a gene: 11. The CDR3 DNA reads as TGTGCCAGCAGCTCCGTCCGGGGGGGGGCCAACGGGGAGCTGTTTTTT. Its translation is CASSSVRGGANGELFF.

This clone was recorded once. The chain recombines TRBV18 with TRBJ2-3, with TRBD1 matching 9 bases. Germline-derived CDR1 and CDR2 are KGHSH and LQKENI. Trimming at V came to 3 bases and at J to 4 bases, leaving 11 bases not matched to a gene. This CDR3 comprises 17 residues. The CDR3: CASSPTGTGRFPDTQYF. The CDR3 DNA reads TGTGCCAGCTCACCGACCGGGACAGGGAGGTTTCCAGATACGCAGTATTTT.

Only one count was recorded for this clone. J is TRBJ2-5 and V is TRBV4-3, with 7 bases aligning to TRBD2. The DNA matches TRBJ2-7 better at its end, which makes the J call doubtful. CDR3 length: 18 amino acids. Germline CDR1 LGHNA, CDR2 YSLEER. The CDR3, as DNA: TGCGCCAGCAGCCACGAGCCACTCGGCGGGGCTAGCGGCTACGAGCAGTACTTC. The encoded protein is CASSHEPLGGASGYEQYF.

The J gene is TRBJ1-4, the V gene TRBV4-3; D is unresolved. With 0 bases removed from V and 14 bases from J, the gap between germline ends came to 16 bases. This CDR3 is 14 amino acids long. Germline V lookup: CDR1 LGHNA, CDR2 YSLEER. The CDR3 spells CASSQDHESSVLFF. In DNA, the CDR3 is TGCGCCAGCAGCCAAGATCACGAGTCTTCGGTCCTGTTTTTT.

The V call is TRBV13, the J call TRBJ2-5, with a weak D call TRBD1 (6 bases). This CDR3 is built from 14 residues. CDR1 and CDR2 (germline): PRHDT, FYEKMQ (reference sequence). Between the trimmed V and J ends, which lost 2 bases and 5 bases, there was a span of 12 bases. The CDR3 reads CASSLLGAGETQYF. DNA for the CDR3: TGTGCCAGCAGCTTATTGGGGGCCGGGGAGACCCAGTACTTC.

V is TRBV7-2 and J is TRBJ2-7; D gene uncertain. Per germline, CDR1 SGHTA and CDR2 FQGNSA. There are 14 residues in the CDR3. Trimming took off 1 base at V and 2 bases at J, with 9 bases between the two ends. The CDR3 DNA reads as TGTGCCAGCAGCTTAGTGCTCTCCACCTACGAGCAGTACTTC. Translation gives CASSLVLSTYEQYF. Drawing the rest from reference TRBV7-2 and TRBJ2-7, the complete variable domain is GAGVSQSPSNKVTEKGKDVELRCDPISGHTALYWYRQSLGQGLEFLIYFQGNSAPDKSGLPSDRFSAERTGGSVSTLTIQRTQQEDSAVYLCASSLVLSTYEQYFGPGTRLTVT.

The V call is TRBV7-8, the J call TRBJ2-7, with 9 bases lining up with TRBD1. Germline loops: CDR1 SGHVS, CDR2 FQNEAQ. This CDR3 spans 14 amino acids. V shed 5 bases and J 3 bases; nucleotides not matched to a gene: 5. The CDR3, as DNA: TGTGCCAGCAGCGCGGACAGGGGAATCTACGAGCAGTACTTC. Encoded protein: CASSADRGIYEQYF.

The gene calls are TRBV30 and TRBJ1-2; a weak D match, TRBD1 (6 bases). The germline V and J ends were trimmed by 1 base and 0 bases, with 12 bases remaining between them. The CDR3 has 15 amino acids. Germline V lookup: CDR1 GTSNPN, CDR2 SVGIG (reference sequence). The CDR3 protein is CAWSAGHGANYGYTF. In DNA, the CDR3 is TGTGCCTGGAGTGCGGGACACGGAGCTAACTATGGCTACACCTTC.

The chain combines TRBV29-1 with TRBJ2-1, with TRBD2 matching 10 bases. Per the germline V gene, CDR1 is SQVTM and CDR2 is ANQGSEA. The CDR3 is made up of 15 amino acids. J lost 2 bases, V lost 7 bases, and 8 bases had no gene match. CDR3: CSAQTSGSTYNEQFF. CDR3 in DNA: TGCAGCGCCCAGACTAGCGGGTCAACCTACAATGAGCAGTTCTTC.

This chain links TRBV25-1 with TRBJ2-6; D call uncertain. This CDR3 spans 15 amino acids. V shed 4 bases and J shed 1 base, with 8 bases lying between them. Germline CDR1 MGHDK, CDR2 SYGVNS. The CDR3 reads CASSGLASGANVLTF. The CDR3 bases are TGTGCCAGCAGTGGATTAGCTTCTGGGGCCAACGTCCTGACTTTC.

V is TRBV5-1 and J is TRBJ2-7; TRBD2 aligns across 12 bases. Germline CDR1 reads SGHRS; CDR2 reads YFSETQ. With V trimmed by 4 bases and J by 4 bases, 3 bases remained unmatched. This CDR3 spans 14 amino acids. In nucleotides, the CDR3 is TGCGCCAGCAGCACAACTAGCGGGAGGTACGAGCAGTACTTC. Translating gives CASSTTSGRYEQYF.

The CDR3: CASSQEAQVWAEKLFF. For the CDR3, the DNA is TGTGCCAGCAGCCAAGAAGCACAGGTTTGGGCTGAAAAACTGTTTTTT. The genes are TRBV4-2 and TRBJ1-4, with D maybe TRBD1 (5 bases). Germline V CDR1 and CDR2: LGHNA, YNFKEQ. Trimming removed 0 bases from V and 7 bases from J, with 15 bases in between. The CDR3 spans 16 residues.

The CDR3 loop is CASSSPGDEQFF. CDR3 DNA sequence: TGTGCCAGCAGCTCGCCGGGGGATGAGCAGTTCTTC. This chain connects TRBV7-6 to TRBJ2-1; perhaps TRBD2 as D (6 bases). Per the germline V gene, CDR1 is SGHVS and CDR2 is FNYEAQ. Trimming took 4 bases from V and 8 from J, leaving 9 bases between them. This CDR3 is built from 12 residues. Filled out from reference TRBV7-6 and TRBJ2-1, the complete variable domain reads GAGVSQSPRYKVTKRGQDVALRCDPISGHVSLYWYRQALGQGPEFLTYFNYEAQQDKSGLPNDRFSAERPEGSISTLTIQRTEQRDSAMYRCASSSPGDEQFFGPGTRLTVL.

This clone is a singleton in its sample. The chain combines TRBV18 with TRBJ1-1, with unresolved D. CDR1 KGHSH and CDR2 LQKENI come from the germline V gene. Trimming pared 1 base from V and 1 base from J, leaving 7 bases between. The CDR3 has 14 residues. The CDR3, as DNA: TGTGCCAGCTCACCACGCCCGGGGAACACTGAAGCTTTCTTT. Translation gives CASSPRPGNTEAFF.

The rearrangement links TRBV30 to TRBJ2-1; D is ambiguous. Germline V gene data show CDR1 as GTSNPN and CDR2 as SVGIG (reference sequence). The CDR3 length is 11 residues. V lost 2 bases and J lost 5, with 4 bases in between. CDR3 protein: CAWSKNNEQFF. In DNA form, the CDR3 reads TGTGCCTGGAGTAAAAACAATGAGCAGTTCTTC.

The chain uses TRBV6-5 and TRBJ2-1; 7 bases are a match to TRBD2. The CDR3 extends over 14 amino acids. The V gene end was trimmed by 8 bases and the J gene end by 0 bases; junction bases not matched to a gene: 4. Germline V CDR1 and CDR2: MNHEY, SVGAGI. CDR3 in DNA: TGTGCCAGCCGGGGGGTGAGCTCCTACAATGAGCAGTTCTTC. It specifies CASRGVSSYNEQFF.

The chain joins TRBV27 to TRBJ1-5; the D is unclear. This CDR3 has 12 residues. Per the germline V gene, CDR1 is MNHEY and CDR2 is SMNVEV (reference sequence). V was trimmed by 5 bases and J by 5 bases, leaving 7 bases between them. CDR3 bases: TGTGCCAGCAGTGCTCTGGATCAGCCCCAGCATTTT. It is translated as CASSALDQPQHF.

This chain links TRBV5-1 with TRBJ2-1; 7 bases line up with TRBD2. The CDR3 covers 18 residues. Germline V gives CDR1 SGHRS, CDR2 YFSETQ. V shed 0 bases and J 5 bases; nucleotides not matched to a gene: 14. CDR3 DNA sequence: TGCGCCAGCAGCTTGGTTGTAAGTGTGCGGGAGTCCCACAATGAGCAGTTCTTC. Its protein is CASSLVVSVRESHNEQFF.